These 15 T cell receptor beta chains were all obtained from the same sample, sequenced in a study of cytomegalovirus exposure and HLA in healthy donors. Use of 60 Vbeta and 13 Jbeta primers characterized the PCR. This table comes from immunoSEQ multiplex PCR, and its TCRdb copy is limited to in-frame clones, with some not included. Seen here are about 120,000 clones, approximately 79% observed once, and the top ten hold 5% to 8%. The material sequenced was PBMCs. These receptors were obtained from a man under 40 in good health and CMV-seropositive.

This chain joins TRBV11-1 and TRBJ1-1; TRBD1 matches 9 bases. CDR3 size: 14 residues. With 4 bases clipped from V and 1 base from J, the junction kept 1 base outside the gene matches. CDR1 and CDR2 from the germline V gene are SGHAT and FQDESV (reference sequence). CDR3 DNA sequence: TGTGCCAGCAGCTCGGGACAGGGGAACACTGAAGCTTTCTTT. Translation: CASSSGQGNTEAFF.

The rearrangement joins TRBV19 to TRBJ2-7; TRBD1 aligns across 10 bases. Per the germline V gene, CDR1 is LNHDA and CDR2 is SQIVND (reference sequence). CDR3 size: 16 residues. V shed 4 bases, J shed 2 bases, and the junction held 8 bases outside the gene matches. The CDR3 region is CASSTLPGQGTYEQYF. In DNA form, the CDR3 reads TGTGCCAGTAGTACCTTACCGGGACAGGGGACCTACGAGCAGTACTTC.

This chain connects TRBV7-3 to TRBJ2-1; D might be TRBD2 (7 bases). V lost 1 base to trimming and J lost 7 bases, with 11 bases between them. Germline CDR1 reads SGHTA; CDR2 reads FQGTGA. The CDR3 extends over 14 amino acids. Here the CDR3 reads CASSLRGGGNEQFF. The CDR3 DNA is TGTGCCAGCAGCTTAAGGGGGGGCGGGAATGAGCAGTTCTTC.

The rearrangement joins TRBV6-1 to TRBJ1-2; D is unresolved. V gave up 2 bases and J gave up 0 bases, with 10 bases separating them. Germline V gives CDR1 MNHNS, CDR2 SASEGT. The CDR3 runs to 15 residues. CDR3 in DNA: TGTGCCAGCAGTGAATACCAGCGACCTAACTATGGCTACACCTTC. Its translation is CASSEYQRPNYGYTF.

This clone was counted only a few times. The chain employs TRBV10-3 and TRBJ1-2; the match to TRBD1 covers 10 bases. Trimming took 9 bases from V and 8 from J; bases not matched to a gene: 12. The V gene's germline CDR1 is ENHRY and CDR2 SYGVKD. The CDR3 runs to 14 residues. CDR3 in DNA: TGTGCCATTGGACAGATGGGACAGGGGTCGGGCTACACCTTC. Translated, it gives CAIGQMGQGSGYTF.

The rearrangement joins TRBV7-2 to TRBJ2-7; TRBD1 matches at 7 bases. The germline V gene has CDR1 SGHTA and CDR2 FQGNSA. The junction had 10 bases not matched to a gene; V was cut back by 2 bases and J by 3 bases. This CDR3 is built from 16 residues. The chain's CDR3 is CASSLYLDRARYEQYF. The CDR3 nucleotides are TGTGCCAGCAGCTTATATCTTGACAGGGCCCGCTACGAGCAGTACTTC.

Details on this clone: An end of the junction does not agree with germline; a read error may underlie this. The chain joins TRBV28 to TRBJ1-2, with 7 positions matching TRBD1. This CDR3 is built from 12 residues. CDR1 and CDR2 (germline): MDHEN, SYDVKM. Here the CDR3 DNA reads TGTGCCAGCAGTGGCGGCCGGGGACAGCCACTCTTC. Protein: CASSGGRGQPLF.

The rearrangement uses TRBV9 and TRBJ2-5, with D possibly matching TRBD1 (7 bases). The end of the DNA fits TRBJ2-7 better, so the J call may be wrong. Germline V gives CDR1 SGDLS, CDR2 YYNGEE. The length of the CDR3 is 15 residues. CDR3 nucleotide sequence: TGTGCCAGCAGCGCCGGACAGGCTGGGGGGTACGAGCAGTACTTC. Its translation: CASSAGQAGGYEQYF.

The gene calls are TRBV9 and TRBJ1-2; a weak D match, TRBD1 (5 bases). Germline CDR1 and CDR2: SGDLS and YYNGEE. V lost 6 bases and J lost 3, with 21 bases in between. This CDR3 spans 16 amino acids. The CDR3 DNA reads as TGTGCCAGCACCTATGGGGCAGCCCGAAGTGACTATGGCTACACCTTC. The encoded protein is CASTYGAARSDYGYTF.

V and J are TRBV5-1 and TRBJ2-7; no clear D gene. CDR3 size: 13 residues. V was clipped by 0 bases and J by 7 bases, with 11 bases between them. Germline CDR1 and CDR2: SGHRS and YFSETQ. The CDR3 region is CASSLGLPREQYF. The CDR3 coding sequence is TGCGCCAGCAGCTTGGGACTTCCGAGGGAGCAGTACTTC.

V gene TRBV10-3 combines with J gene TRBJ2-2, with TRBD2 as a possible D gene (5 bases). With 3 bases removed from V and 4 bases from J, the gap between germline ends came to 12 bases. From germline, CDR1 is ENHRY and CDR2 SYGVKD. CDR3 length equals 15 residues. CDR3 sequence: CAISESRESTGELFF. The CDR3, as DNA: TGTGCCATCAGTGAAAGCCGGGAAAGCACCGGGGAGCTGTTTTTT.

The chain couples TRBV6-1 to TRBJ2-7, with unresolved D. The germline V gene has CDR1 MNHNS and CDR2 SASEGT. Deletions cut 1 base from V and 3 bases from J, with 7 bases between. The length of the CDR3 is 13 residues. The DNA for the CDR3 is TGTGCCAGCAGTGAAGGCACCTACTACGAGCAGTACTTC. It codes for CASSEGTYYEQYF.

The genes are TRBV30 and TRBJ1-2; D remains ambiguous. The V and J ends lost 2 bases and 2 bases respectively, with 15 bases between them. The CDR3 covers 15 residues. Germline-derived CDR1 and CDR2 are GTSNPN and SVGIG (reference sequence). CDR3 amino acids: CAWSPPRTGNYGYTF. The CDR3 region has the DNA TGTGCCTGGAGTCCCCCTCGAACGGGGAACTATGGCTACACCTTC.

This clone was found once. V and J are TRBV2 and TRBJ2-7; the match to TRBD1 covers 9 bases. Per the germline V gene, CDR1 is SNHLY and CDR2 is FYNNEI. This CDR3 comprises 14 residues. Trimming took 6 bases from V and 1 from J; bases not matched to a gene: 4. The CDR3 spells CASRGGQGSYEQYF. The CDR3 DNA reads TGTGCCAGCAGGGGGGGACAGGGTTCCTACGAGCAGTACTTC.

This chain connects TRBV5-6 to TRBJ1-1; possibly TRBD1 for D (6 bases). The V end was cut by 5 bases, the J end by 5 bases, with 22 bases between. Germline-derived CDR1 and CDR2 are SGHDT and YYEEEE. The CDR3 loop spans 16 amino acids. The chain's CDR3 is CASRARGSRRTTEAFF. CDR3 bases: TGTGCCAGCAGGGCCAGGGGCTCGAGGAGAACGACTGAAGCTTTCTTT.